This entry is about one T cell receptor beta chain. These data belong to a study of T cell changes during pregnancy in multiple sclerosis. Here immunoSEQ multiplex PCR was the method, and the copy in TCRdb shows in-frame clones only, minus some. The sample lists around 80,000 clones, around 92% occurring once. The material sequenced was peripheral blood, taken before pregnancy. This receptor was taken from a female donor with multiple sclerosis, enrolled in a pregnancy study.

The CDR3 DNA sequence: TGTGCCAGCAGTACTCGACAGGATGGCTACACCTTC. It codes for CASSTRQDGYTF. This chain joins TRBV2 and TRBJ1-2; TRBD1 might be the D (6 bases). This CDR3 contains 12 residues. Germline CDR1 reads SNHLY; CDR2 reads FYNNEI. V lost 5 bases and J 6 bases, leaving 10 bases between the germline ends.